The clone carrying this T cell receptor (beta chain) was found a few times. The antigen is not known. This specimen belongs to a study of post-analysis software for immune sequencing data. Study-level points and caveats: Five or six TRBV segments were more frequent in patients than controls; TRBV5-6, TRBV5-1 and TRBV20-1 belonged to this group.

Each TCR beta cDNA library carried unique molecular identifiers. TCRdb redid the calling of the PCR reads with MiXCR, one entry per CDR3 protein. The table records about 770,000 distinct CDR3 sequences, under 60% of them present only once. This CDR3 is 13 amino acids long. Trimming left V 7 bases short and J 1 base short, with 10 bases between. In germline, CDR1 is MDHEN, CDR2 SYDVKM. The gene calls are TRBV28 and TRBJ2-5, with no clear D. This sequence was found in a girl between 10 and 17 years old with multiple sclerosis. The sequencing sample was made of blood. For the CDR3, the DNA is TGTGCCAGCACCGTCGGCACCCAAGAGACCCAGTACTTC. This sequence encodes CASTVGTQETQYF.